A selection of T cell receptor beta chains follows, all from one sample in a study of T-cell memory formation after mild COVID-19. From the 5' RACE reads, TCRdb called clonotypes with MiXCR, one entry per CDR3 protein. The sample records more than 120,000 distinct CDR3 sequences, roughly 6.3% being singletons. Specimen: PBMCs or a T cell subset sorted from them (not recorded which). These receptors originate from an adult woman who had mild COVID-19 (a few samples of this study predate the infection). Cell type and time point are not known. CDR3s include the opening cysteine and the closing phenylalanine or tryptophan. D genes are given only for firm matches. Only part of the rows carry a size: once, few, many, or a class if the clone is expanded.

abundance	v_gene	j_gene	d_gene	CDR3aa	CDR3nt
many	TRBV7-9	TRBJ2-3	TRBD2	CASSPRGLAASTDTQYF	TGTGCCAGCAGCCCGCGGGGACTAGCGGCTAGCACAGATACGCAGTATTTT
many	TRBV5-1	TRBJ2-1	TRBD2	CASSLGLAGDNEQFF	TGCGCCAGCAGCTTGGGGCTAGCGGGGGACAATGAGCAGTTCTTC
few	TRBV5-4	TRBJ2-7	NA	CASSLLGRDGLYEQYF	TGTGCCAGCAGCTTGTTGGGGCGGGACGGGCTCTACGAGCAGTACTTC
many	TRBV5-1	TRBJ1-2	NA	CASSLDTGTGYGYTF	TGCGCCAGCAGCTTGGATACCGGGACGGGGTATGGCTACACCTTC
many	TRBV12-3/TRBV12-4	TRBJ2-5	TRBD2	CASSSRGGTQYF	TGTGCCAGCAGTTCGCGGGGGGGGACCCAGTACTTC
few	TRBV5-1	TRBJ1-4	TRBD1	CASSGQGQTNEKLFF	TGCGCCAGCAGCGGACAGGGACAGACTAATGAAAAACTGTTTTTT
few	TRBV30	TRBJ2-1	NA	CAWSKDSSYNEQFF	TGTGCCTGGAGTAAGGATAGCTCCTACAATGAGCAGTTCTTC
many	TRBV20-1	TRBJ2-1	TRBD2	CSARGGGRKEQFF	TGCAGTGCTAGAGGGGGGGGTCGGAAGGAGCAGTTCTTC
many	TRBV6-6	TRBJ2-7	NA	CASSYAQLRDYEQYF	TGTGCCAGCAGTTACGCACAACTAAGGGACTACGAGCAGTACTTC
many	TRBV6-2/TRBV6-3	TRBJ1-1	NA	CASSEPYRTEAFF	TGTGCCAGCAGCGAACCGTATCGGACTGAAGCTTTCTTT
NA	TRBV5-1	TRBJ1-3	NA	CASSLGRRQLSDSGNTIYF	TGCGCCAGCAGCTTGGGTCGGCGGCAGTTGAGCGACTCTGGAAACACCATATATTTT
few	TRBV9	TRBJ1-3	TRBD1	CASSPWDRSSSGNTIYF	TGTGCCAGCAGCCCTTGGGACAGATCAAGTTCTGGAAACACCATATATTTT
NA	TRBV6-2/TRBV6-3	TRBJ2-2	TRBD2	CASSLTGTTNTGELFF	TGTGCCAGCAGTTTGACCGGGACTACGAACACCGGGGAGCTGTTTTTT
NA	TRBV2	TRBJ2-7	TRBD2	CASRRTSGGVEQYF	TGTGCCAGCAGACGGACTAGCGGAGGGGTCGAGCAGTACTTC
few	TRBV20-1	TRBJ1-5	NA	CSARPMTGLNQPQHF	TGCAGTGCTAGACCTATGACAGGCCTCAATCAGCCCCAGCATTTT
many	TRBV5-1	TRBJ2-7	TRBD2	CASSLVSSGRANGYEQYF	TGCGCCAGCAGCTTGGTGTCTAGCGGGAGGGCCAATGGCTACGAGCAGTACTTC
many	TRBV12-3/TRBV12-4	TRBJ2-7	NA	CASSPPGLGDEQYF	TGTGCCAGCAGTCCCCCGGGACTGGGGGACGAGCAGTACTTC
few	TRBV3-1	TRBJ2-1	NA	CASSLGTPAKQFF	TGTGCCAGCAGCCTGGGGACTCCGGCGAAGCAGTTCTTC
few	TRBV5-6	TRBJ1-2	NA	CASSYLEGRSHGYTF	TGTGCCAGCAGCTACTTGGAGGGTCGCAGCCATGGCTACACCTTC
many	TRBV18	TRBJ2-3	NA	CASSPVGGPDTQYF	TGTGCCAGCTCACCAGTCGGCGGCCCAGATACGCAGTATTTT
many	TRBV18	TRBJ2-1	NA	CASSLGLIVLEQFF	TGTGCCAGCTCACTAGGACTAATAGTTCTTGAGCAGTTCTTC
many	TRBV12-3/TRBV12-4	TRBJ1-2	NA	CASSSTPSRGGYTF	TGTGCCAGCAGTTCGACGCCTTCTAGGGGGGGCTACACCTTC
NA	TRBV11-2	TRBJ2-5	NA	CASSLGPNPQETQYF	TGTGCCAGCAGCTTAGGACCTAATCCCCAAGAGACCCAGTACTTC
NA	TRBV29-1	TRBJ2-1	NA	CSVFAIRRGEQFF	TGCAGCGTGTTCGCTATAAGACGCGGTGAGCAGTTCTTC
NA	TRBV6-2/TRBV6-3	TRBJ1-4	NA	CASSYSRTPTNEKLFF	TGTGCCAGCAGTTACTCCAGGACGCCAACTAATGAAAAACTGTTTTTT
NA	TRBV24-1	TRBJ1-5	NA	CATSDDFPGPQHF	TGTGCCACCAGTGACGATTTTCCAGGGCCCCAGCATTTT
many	TRBV7-3	TRBJ1-6	NA	CASSPTGDGFSPLHF	TGTGCCAGCAGCCCTACCGGGGATGGTTTTTCACCCCTCCACTTT
few	TRBV7-2	TRBJ2-1	NA	CASSLDKLVEQFF	TGTGCCAGCAGCTTAGACAAATTAGTCGAGCAGTTCTTC
NA	TRBV6-2/TRBV6-3	TRBJ1-2	NA	CASTNAGNGYTF	TGTGCCAGCACCAACGCTGGGAACGGCTACACCTTC